A single sample is the source of the 21 T cell receptor beta chains below, sequenced in a study of T-cell reconstitution after alpha-beta-depleted transplantation in children. TCRbeta library preparation incorporated unique molecular identifiers. TCRdb analysed the PCR reads with MiXCR anew, one entry per CDR3 protein. This sample has roughly 310,000 distinct CDR3 sequences, with 23% found just once. Source: PBMCs, mostly from graft donor cells, taken 180 days after TCRalphabeta/CD19-depleted stem cell transplant. Receptors were obtained from a male patient aged 10 to 17 who had a stem cell transplant for acute lymphoblastic leukemia, so the T cells may come from the graft donor.

This sequence joins TRBV20-1 and TRBJ2-7; D possibly matches TRBD1 or TRBD2 (5 bases each). V was pared by 6 bases and J by 2 bases, with 11 bases between. This CDR3 comprises 12 residues. CDR1 is DFQATT, CDR2 SNEGSKA, per germline (reference sequence). The CDR3 sequence is CSAPRDPYEQYF. In nucleotides, the CDR3 is TGCAGTGCCCCCAGGGACCCCTACGAGCAGTACTTC.

This clonotype was seen a handful of times. This rearrangement joins TRBV7-9 to TRBJ2-5; D remains ambiguous. V shed 4 bases and J shed 0 bases, with 18 bases lying between them. This CDR3 has 17 residues. The V gene's germline CDR1 is SEHNR and CDR2 FQNEAQ (reference sequence). CDR3: CASSSTISLSYQETQYF. The CDR3, as DNA: TGTGCCAGCAGCTCAACGATCTCCCTCTCTTACCAAGAGACCCAGTACTTC.

In this sample, this clonotype turned up a few times. This rearrangement joins TRBV5-1 to TRBJ2-3; 7 nucleotides line up with TRBD1. Germline V gene sequence: CDR1 SGHRS, CDR2 YFSETQ. The CDR3 has 20 amino acids. V lost 6 bases to trimming and J lost 5 bases; unmatched junction nucleotides: 27. CDR3 loop: CASIHPLRQGASNLKDTQYF. CDR3 DNA: TGCGCCAGCATTCACCCCCTGCGACAGGGAGCAAGTAATTTGAAAGATACGCAGTATTTT.

This clonotype occurred a few times. This sequence joins TRBV27 and TRBJ2-2; D is unclear. The V end lost 4 bases, the J end lost 4 bases, and 10 bases lay between the germline ends. The CDR3 is 14 residues long. Germline lookup yields CDR1 MNHEY and CDR2 SMNVEV (reference sequence). The CDR3 DNA reads as TGTGCCAGCAGTTCCCCACCGGCCACCGGGGAGCTGTTTTTT. Its translation is CASSSPPATGELFF.

This clonotype has only a few counts. V usage is TRBV20-1 and J usage is TRBJ1-6; TRBD1 matches at 7 bases. The CDR3 is made up of 13 amino acids. V dropped 3 bases and J dropped 9; count of bases not matched to a gene: 5. Germline V lookup: CDR1 DFQATT, CDR2 SNEGSKA (reference sequence). The CDR3 reads CSASSGGTSPLHF. CDR3 bases: TGCAGTGCTAGTTCAGGGGGGACTTCACCCCTCCACTTT.

V usage is TRBV28 and J usage is TRBJ2-5, with a possible D match to TRBD2 (6 bases). Deletions cut 5 bases from V and 5 bases from J, with 9 bases between. The germline V gene encodes CDR1 MDHEN and CDR2 SYDVKM. CDR3 size: 12 residues. The CDR3 region has the DNA TGTGCCAGCAGTGGGGGGATCGAGACCCAGTACTTC. Protein: CASSGGIETQYF.

V usage is TRBV4-1 and J usage is TRBJ2-5; 7 nucleotides align to TRBD1. The CDR3 is 16 amino acids. The ends lost 4 bases at V and 5 bases at J; junction bases unmatched: 13. The germline V gene encodes CDR1 MGHRA and CDR2 YSYEKL. As DNA, the CDR3 is TGCGCCAGCAGCCGCTTCCGACAGGGCTCAAGGGAGACCCAGTACTTC. Translated, it gives CASSRFRQGSRETQYF.

The rearrangement joins TRBV7-2 to TRBJ1-1, with D tentatively TRBD1 (5 bases). V was trimmed by 8 bases and J by 4 bases, leaving 11 bases between them. In germline, CDR1 is SGHTA, CDR2 FQGNSA. The CDR3 covers 12 residues. The CDR3 protein is CASRLGLTEAFF. The CDR3 nucleotides are TGTGCCAGCCGACTGGGGCTCACTGAAGCTTTCTTT.

The rearrangement links TRBV12-3 or TRBV12-4 to TRBJ2-3, with D hard to call. Trimming left V 6 bases short and J 0 bases short, with 4 bases between. The CDR3 totals 12 residues. CDR3 DNA sequence: TGTGCCAGCAGGGGGAGCACAGATACGCAGTATTTT. This codes for CASRGSTDTQYF.

The sample holds many counts of this clonotype. The chain recombines TRBV10-3 with TRBJ2-1; tentatively, D is TRBD1 (6 bases). V was shortened by 6 bases and J by 2 bases, with 11 bases between the two germline ends. This CDR3 is built from 14 residues. Germline assignment: CDR1 ENHRY and CDR2 SYGVKD. Here the CDR3 DNA reads TGTGCCATCAGACAGGGCCTAACCTACAATGAGCAGTTCTTC. It translates to CAIRQGLTYNEQFF.

A few counts support this clonotype. V gene TRBV15 combines with J gene TRBJ2-3, with TRBD2 identical over 9 bases. CDR1 is LNHNV and CDR2 is YYDKDF in the germline V gene (reference sequence). The CDR3 has 15 residues. The trim removed 4 bases at V and 4 bases at J, leaving 6 bases unmatched. The CDR3 reads CATSIWTSVADTQYF. In DNA form, the CDR3 reads TGTGCCACCAGCATCTGGACTAGCGTCGCAGATACGCAGTATTTT.

This clonotype was detected only a few times. The chain is built from TRBV9 and TRBJ2-5; 10 positions match TRBD2. This CDR3 has 16 amino acids. The germline V gene has CDR1 SGDLS and CDR2 YYNGEE. The junction had 7 bases not matched to a gene; V was cut back by 0 bases and J by 5 bases. DNA for the CDR3: TGTGCCAGCAGCGTAGGGCTAGCGGGAGAAGGGGAGACCCAGTACTTC. Translation: CASSVGLAGEGETQYF.

This chain joins TRBV5-1 and TRBJ1-1; D possibly corresponds to TRBD1 (6 bases). CDR1 is SGHRS, CDR2 YFSETQ, per germline. This CDR3 region has 13 residues. The V end lost 2 bases, the J end lost 5 bases, and 10 bases lay between the germline ends. In nucleotides, the CDR3 is TGCGCCAGCAGCTTTATACAGGGAACTGAAGCTTTCTTT. It specifies CASSFIQGTEAFF.

The chain employs TRBV20-1 and TRBJ2-3; 9 nucleotides match TRBD2. Germline V CDR1 and CDR2: DFQATT, SNEGSKA (reference sequence). The CDR3 length is 14 residues. The V segment lost 6 bases and the J segment 2 bases; nucleotides outside the gene matches: 6. In DNA form, the CDR3 reads TGCAGTGCACCTTTAGCGGGAGCCACAGATACGCAGTATTTT. Residues: CSAPLAGATDTQYF.

The chain is built from TRBV20-1 and TRBJ2-7, with TRBD2 matching over 12 bases. Losses at the gene ends were 4 bases for V and 5 bases for J; bases not matched to a gene: 9. Germline loops: CDR1 DFQATT, CDR2 SNEGSKA (reference sequence). This CDR3 contains 15 residues. The CDR3, as DNA: TGCAGTGCTATAACCCCACTAGCGGGAGGACACGAGCAGTACTTC. It specifies CSAITPLAGGHEQYF.

The chain has TRBV6-2 or TRBV6-3 and TRBJ1-5; 9 nucleotides align to TRBD1. The V gene end was trimmed by 0 bases and the J gene end by 0 bases; junction bases not matched to a gene: 12. In germline, CDR1 is MNHEY, CDR2 SVGEGT. The CDR3 runs 20 residues. The CDR3 is CASSYSMVGTGPYSNQPQHF. The CDR3 nucleotides read TGTGCCAGCAGTTACTCGATGGTAGGGACAGGGCCGTATAGCAATCAGCCCCAGCATTTT.

The J gene is TRBJ2-7, the V gene TRBV6-5; no clear D. This CDR3 region has 15 residues. In germline, CDR1 is MNHEY, CDR2 SVGAGI. The germline V and J ends were trimmed by 2 bases and 3 bases, with 14 bases remaining between them. The CDR3 reads CASSYAHNRNYEQYF. The DNA of the CDR3 is TGTGCCAGCAGTTACGCCCACAACAGAAACTACGAGCAGTACTTC.

V usage is TRBV20-1 and J usage is TRBJ1-2; no clear D gene. The CDR3 runs 14 residues. Germline V lookup: CDR1 DFQATT, CDR2 SNEGSKA (reference sequence). V lost 6 bases and J lost 6, with 20 bases in between. The CDR3 sequence: CSAKKHNREDGYTF. The DNA for the CDR3 is TGCAGTGCGAAAAAGCATAACCGGGAGGATGGCTACACCTTC.

This clonotype was seen a handful of times. The chain joins TRBV19 to TRBJ1-5, with 10 bases fitting TRBD1. The J segment lost 7 bases and the V segment lost 6 bases, leaving 3 bases of the junction unmatched. The CDR3 consists of 13 residues. Germline V gene lookup returns CDR1 LNHDA and CDR2 SQIVND (reference sequence). CDR3: CASRSDRGQPQHF. The CDR3 nucleotides read TGTGCCAGTAGATCGGACAGGGGGCAGCCCCAGCATTTT.

This clonotype was seen a handful of times. The chain combines TRBV18 with TRBJ2-3; D gene uncertain. The CDR3 extends over 13 amino acids. Trimming removed 3 bases at V and 5 bases at J, with 9 bases between. Per germline, CDR1 KGHSH and CDR2 LQKENI. CDR3 in DNA: TGTGCCAGCTCACCGACACTGAAAGATACGCAGTATTTT. As protein: CASSPTLKDTQYF.

This chain joins TRBV20-1 and TRBJ2-7, with D perhaps TRBD2 (5 bases). The germline CDR1 and CDR2 sequences are DFQATT and SNEGSKA (reference sequence). The CDR3 extends over 15 amino acids. Trimming removed 0 bases at V and 2 bases at J, with 14 bases between. This CDR3 reads CSARDLRRNTYEQYF. The CDR3 DNA reads TGCAGTGCTAGAGATCTCCGGAGGAACACCTACGAGCAGTACTTC.